The 3 T cell receptor beta chains presented below share a single source sample, sequenced in a study of blood T cell dynamics during melanoma immunotherapy (dated by TCRdb to about 2020). The library was produced with the immunoSEQ multiplex PCR assay. Entries here come from immuneACCESS through TCRdb and include only in-frame sequences with V and J called. Some clones fail to appear in such tables; in the studies checked, an unresolved V gene covers under half of the shortfall, and the cause of the remainder is unknown. The sample table contains 15,000 to 20,000 clones; only one count was recorded for around 93% of them. 0.21% of the sample is in the top ten clones. The intended sense of this specimen's time point label: week 3, after first cycle of checkpoint inhibitor. The sample was effector memory CD8+ T cells from blood, taken from a patient treated with checkpoint blockade. Every receptor here comes from a human donor with melanoma.

The chain recombines TRBV29-1 with TRBJ1-1; possible D gene TRBD1, 6 bases. V was cut by 7 bases and J by 7 bases, with 10 bases left in between. Per germline, CDR1 SQVTM and CDR2 ANQGSEA. The CDR3 extends over 10 amino acids. The CDR3 DNA is TGCAGCGGAGGACAGCTTGAAGCTTTCTTT. This gives the protein CSGGQLEAFF.

The chain carries TRBV18 and TRBJ2-1, with TRBD2 identical over 7 bases. Per the germline V gene, CDR1 is KGHSH and CDR2 is LQKENI. J lost 2 bases, V lost 2 bases, and 12 bases had no gene match. The CDR3 is 18 residues long. The CDR3 nucleotides are TGTGCCAGCTCACCAGGGGGAGGGCCTCTCGCGGCCTACAATGAGCAGTTCTTC. Its protein product is CASSPGGGPLAAYNEQFF.

The chain has TRBV27 and TRBJ1-2; possible D gene TRBD1, 5 bases. Looked up from germline, CDR1 is MNHEY and CDR2 is SMNVEV (reference sequence). V dropped 5 bases and J dropped 5 bases, with 6 bases sitting between them. The CDR3 extends over 11 amino acids. CDR3 sequence reads: CASSPGYGYTF. CDR3 sequence (DNA): TGTGCCAGCAGTCCAGGGTATGGCTACACCTTC.